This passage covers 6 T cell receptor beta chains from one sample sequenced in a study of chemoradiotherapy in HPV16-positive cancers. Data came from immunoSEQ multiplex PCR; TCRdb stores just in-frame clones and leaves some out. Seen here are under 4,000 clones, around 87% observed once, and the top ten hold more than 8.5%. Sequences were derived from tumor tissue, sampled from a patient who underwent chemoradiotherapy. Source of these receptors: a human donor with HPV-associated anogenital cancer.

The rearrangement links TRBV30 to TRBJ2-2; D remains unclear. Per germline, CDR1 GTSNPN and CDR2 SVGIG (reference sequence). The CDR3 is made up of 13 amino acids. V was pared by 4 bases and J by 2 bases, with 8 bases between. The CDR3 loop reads CAWTGSNTGELFF. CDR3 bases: TGTGCCTGGACCGGAAGTAACACCGGGGAGCTGTTTTTT. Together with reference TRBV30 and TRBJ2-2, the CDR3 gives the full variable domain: SQTIHQWPATLVQPVGSPLSLECTVEGTSNPNLYWYRQAAGRGLQLLFYSVGIGQISSEVPQNLSASRPQDRQFILSSKKLLLSDSGFYLCAWTGSNTGELFFGEGSRLTVL.

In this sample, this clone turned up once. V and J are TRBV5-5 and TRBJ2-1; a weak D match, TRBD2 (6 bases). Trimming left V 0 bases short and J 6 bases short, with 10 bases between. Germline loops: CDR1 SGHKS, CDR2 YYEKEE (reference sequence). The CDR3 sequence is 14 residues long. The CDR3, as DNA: TGTGCCAGCAGCTTGGTGGGGGGAGGCAATGAGCAGTTCTTC. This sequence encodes CASSLVGGGNEQFF.

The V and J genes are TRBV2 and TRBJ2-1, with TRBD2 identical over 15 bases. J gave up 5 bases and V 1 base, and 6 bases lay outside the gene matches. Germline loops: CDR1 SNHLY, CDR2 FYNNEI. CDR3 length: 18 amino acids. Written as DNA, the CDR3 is TGTGCCAGCAGTGAAGGCGGGACTAGCGGGGGGATAGACAATGAGCAGTTCTTC. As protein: CASSEGGTSGGIDNEQFF.

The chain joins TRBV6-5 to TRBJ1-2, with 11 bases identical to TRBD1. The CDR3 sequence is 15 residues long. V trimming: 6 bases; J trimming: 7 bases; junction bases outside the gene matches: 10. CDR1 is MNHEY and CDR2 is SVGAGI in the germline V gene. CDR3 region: CASSPDRGREGGYTF. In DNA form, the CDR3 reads TGTGCCAGCAGCCCGGACAGGGGGCGGGAGGGTGGCTACACCTTC.

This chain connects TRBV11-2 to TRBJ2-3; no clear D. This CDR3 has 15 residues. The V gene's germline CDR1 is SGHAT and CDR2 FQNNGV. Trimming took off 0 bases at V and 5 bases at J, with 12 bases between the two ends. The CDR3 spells CASSLDLGIVDTQYF. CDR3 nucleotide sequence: TGTGCCAGCAGCTTAGATCTGGGTATTGTAGATACGCAGTATTTT.

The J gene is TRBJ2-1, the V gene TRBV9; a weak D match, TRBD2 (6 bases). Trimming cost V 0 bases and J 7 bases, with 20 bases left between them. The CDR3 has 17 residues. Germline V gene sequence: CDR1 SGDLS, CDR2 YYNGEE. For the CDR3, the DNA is TGTGCCAGCAGCGTAGGCCCTGGCGGGGCTAACGGGAATGAGCAGTTCTTC. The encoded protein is CASSVGPGGANGNEQFF.